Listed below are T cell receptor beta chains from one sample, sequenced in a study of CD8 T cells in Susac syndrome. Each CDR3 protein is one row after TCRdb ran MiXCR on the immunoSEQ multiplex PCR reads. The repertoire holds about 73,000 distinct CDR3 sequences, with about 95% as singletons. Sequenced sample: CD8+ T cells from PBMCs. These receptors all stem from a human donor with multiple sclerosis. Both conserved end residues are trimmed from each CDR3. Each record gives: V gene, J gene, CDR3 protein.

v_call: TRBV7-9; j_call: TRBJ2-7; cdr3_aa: ASSPLGESSSEQY
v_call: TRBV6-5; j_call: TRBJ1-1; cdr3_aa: ASSYSPQNTEAF
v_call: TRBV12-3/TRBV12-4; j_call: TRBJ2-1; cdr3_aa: ASSWAGGNNEQF
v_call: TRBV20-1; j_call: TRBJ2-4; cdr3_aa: SAVPPSKNIQY
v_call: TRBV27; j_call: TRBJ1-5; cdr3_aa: ASSLKWQGSNQPQH
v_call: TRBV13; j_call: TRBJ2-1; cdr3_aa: ASSPQGTSSYNEQF
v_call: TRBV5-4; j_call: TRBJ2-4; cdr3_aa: ASSSRDRDTY
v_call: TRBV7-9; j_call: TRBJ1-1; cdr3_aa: ASSPTARLNTEAF
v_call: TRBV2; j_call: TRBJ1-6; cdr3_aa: ASSEDSVNSPLH
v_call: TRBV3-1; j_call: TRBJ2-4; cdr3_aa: ASSQPSLGLAKNIQY
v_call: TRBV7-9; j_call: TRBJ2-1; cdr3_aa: ASGTWGETYNEQF
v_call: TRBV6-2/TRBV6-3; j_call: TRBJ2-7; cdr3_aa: ASSFLFRRSSYEQY
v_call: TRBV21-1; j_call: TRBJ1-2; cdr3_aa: ASSKAADSPRGYCYGYT
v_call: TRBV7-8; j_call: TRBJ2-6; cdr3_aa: ASRRGGASGANVLT
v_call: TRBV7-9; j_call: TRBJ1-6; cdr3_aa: ASSLGFAESPLH
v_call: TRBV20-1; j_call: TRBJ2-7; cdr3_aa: SASPLGESYSYEQY
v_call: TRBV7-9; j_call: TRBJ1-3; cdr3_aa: ASSSPVSGGNTIY
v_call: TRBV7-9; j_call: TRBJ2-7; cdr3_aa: ASSSGLAGRKREQY
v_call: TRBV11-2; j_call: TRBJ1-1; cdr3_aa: ASSTGVEIPEAF
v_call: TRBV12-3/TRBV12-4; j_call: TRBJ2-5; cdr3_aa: ASSSIFWGETQY
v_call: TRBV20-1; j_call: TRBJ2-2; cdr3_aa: SAMPIAGELF
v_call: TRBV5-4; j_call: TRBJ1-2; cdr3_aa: ASSPHPASGNYGYT
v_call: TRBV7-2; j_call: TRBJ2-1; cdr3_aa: ASSYGLDEQF
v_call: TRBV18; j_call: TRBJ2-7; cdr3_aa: ASSLLADSYEQY
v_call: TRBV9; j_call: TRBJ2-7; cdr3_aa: ASSVDGPVDEQY
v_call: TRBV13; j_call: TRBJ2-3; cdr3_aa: ASSRGSGARTDTQY
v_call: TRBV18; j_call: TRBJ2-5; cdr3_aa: ASSPETPKETQY
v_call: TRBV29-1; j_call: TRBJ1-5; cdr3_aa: SVVQVQAPGQPQH
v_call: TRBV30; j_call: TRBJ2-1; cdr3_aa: AWTLTSENEQF
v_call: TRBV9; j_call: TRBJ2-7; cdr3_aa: ASSVDTGGNVPNEQY
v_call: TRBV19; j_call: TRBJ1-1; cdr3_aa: ASSFGLTEAF
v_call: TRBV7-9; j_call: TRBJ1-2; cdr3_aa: ASSPPSTGAPSGYT
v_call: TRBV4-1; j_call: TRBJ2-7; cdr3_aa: ASSQVGYEQY
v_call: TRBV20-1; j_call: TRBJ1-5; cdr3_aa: SARDEADNQPQH
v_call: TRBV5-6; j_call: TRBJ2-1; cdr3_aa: ASSLVTVWGVNYNEQF
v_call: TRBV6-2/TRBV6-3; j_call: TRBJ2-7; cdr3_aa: ASSNNEDRGPEQY
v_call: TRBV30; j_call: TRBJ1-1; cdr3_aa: AWAGNTEAF
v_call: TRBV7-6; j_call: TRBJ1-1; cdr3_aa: ASSLERDMNTEAF
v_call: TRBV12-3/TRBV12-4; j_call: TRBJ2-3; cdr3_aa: ASSLASTDTQY
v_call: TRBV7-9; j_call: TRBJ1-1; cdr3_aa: ASSPPGSTEAF
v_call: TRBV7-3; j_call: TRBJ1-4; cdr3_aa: ASSVRGGTTNEKLF
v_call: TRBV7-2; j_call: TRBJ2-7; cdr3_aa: ASSFRNEQY
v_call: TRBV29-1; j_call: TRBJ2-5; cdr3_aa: SVDSASGGLETQY
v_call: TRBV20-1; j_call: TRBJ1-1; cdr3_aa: SASAGGAEAF
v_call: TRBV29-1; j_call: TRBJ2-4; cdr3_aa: SVDGLAGDKGKNIQY
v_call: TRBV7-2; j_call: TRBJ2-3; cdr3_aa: ASSPRGGVLDTQY
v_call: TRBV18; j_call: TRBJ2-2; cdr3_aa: ASSPPGQGAGELF
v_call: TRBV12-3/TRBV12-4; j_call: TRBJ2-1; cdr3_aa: ASSLLEIGSYNEQF
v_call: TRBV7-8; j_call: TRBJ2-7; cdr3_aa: ASSSGQVPY
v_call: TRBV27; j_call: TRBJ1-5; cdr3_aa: ASSLDGLLNQPQH
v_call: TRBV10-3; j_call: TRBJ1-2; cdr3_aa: AIEGASGYT
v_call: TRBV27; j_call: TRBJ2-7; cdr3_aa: ASSLVDRDEQY
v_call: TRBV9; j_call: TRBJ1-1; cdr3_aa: ASSVYRGGTEAF
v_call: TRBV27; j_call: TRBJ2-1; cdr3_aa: ASSSSGRAWEQF
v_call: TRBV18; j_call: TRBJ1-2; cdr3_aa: ASSSGGDQANYGYT
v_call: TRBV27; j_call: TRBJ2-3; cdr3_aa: ASSLWGATDTQY